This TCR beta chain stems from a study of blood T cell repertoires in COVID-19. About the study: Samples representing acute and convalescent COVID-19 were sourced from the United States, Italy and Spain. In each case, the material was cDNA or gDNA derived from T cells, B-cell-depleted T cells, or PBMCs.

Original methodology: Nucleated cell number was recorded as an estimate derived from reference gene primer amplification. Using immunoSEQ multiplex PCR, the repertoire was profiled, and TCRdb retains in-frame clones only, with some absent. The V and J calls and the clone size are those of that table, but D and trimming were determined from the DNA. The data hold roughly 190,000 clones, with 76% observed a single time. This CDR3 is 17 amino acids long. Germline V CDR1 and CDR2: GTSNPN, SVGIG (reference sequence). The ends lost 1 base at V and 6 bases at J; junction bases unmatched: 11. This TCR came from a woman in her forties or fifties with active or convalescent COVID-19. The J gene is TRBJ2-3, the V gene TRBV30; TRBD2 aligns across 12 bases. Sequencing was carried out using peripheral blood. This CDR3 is CAWSAGTSGSVWDTQYF. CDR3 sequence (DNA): TGTGCCTGGAGTGCCGGGACTAGCGGGTCAGTTTGGGATACGCAGTATTTT.